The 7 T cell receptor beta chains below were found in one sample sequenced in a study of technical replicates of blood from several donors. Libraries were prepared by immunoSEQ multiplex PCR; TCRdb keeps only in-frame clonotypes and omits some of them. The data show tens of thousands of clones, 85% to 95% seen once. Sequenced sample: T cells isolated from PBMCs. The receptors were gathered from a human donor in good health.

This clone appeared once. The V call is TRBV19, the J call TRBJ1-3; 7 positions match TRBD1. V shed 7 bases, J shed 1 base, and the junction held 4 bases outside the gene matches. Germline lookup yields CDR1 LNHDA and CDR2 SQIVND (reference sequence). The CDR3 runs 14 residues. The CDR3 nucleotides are TGTGCCAGTACCGAACAGGGGTCTGGAAACACCATATATTTT. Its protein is CASTEQGSGNTIYF.

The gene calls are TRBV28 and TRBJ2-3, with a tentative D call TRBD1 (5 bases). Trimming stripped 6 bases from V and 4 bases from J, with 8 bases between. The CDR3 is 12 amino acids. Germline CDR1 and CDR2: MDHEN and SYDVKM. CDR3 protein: CASSQTADTQYF. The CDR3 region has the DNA TGTGCCAGCAGCCAGACAGCAGATACGCAGTATTTT.

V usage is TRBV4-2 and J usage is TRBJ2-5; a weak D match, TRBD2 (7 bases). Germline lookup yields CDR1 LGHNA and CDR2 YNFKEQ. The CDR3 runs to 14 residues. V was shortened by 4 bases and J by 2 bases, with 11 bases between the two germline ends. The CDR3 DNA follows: TGTGCCAGCAGCCCAAGGGGGGGACAAGAGACCCAGTACTTC. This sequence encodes CASSPRGGQETQYF.

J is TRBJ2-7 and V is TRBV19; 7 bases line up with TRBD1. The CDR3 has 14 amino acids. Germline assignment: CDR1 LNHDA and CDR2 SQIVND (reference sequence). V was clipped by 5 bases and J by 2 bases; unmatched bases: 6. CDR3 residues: CASSLYDRAYEQYF. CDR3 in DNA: TGTGCCAGTAGTCTTTATGACAGGGCCTACGAGCAGTACTTC.

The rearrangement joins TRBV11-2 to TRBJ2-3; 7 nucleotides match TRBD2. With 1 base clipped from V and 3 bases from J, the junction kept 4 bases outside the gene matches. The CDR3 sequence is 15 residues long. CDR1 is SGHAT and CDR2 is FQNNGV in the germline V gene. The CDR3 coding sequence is TGTGCCAGCAGCTTAGCGGGAGGTTGGACAGATACGCAGTATTTT. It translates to CASSLAGGWTDTQYF.

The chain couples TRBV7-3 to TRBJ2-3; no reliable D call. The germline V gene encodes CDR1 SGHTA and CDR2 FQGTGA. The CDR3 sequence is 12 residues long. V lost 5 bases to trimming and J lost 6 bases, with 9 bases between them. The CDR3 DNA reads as TGTGCCAGCAGCCAAAACGGGGATACGCAGTATTTT. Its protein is CASSQNGDTQYF.

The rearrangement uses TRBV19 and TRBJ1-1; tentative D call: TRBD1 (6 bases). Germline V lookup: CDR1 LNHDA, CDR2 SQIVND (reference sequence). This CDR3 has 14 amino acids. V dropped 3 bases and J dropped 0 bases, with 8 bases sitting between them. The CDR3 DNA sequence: TGTGCCAGTAGTATGACAGGCATGAACACTGAAGCTTTCTTT. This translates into CASSMTGMNTEAFF.